This is a list of T cell receptor beta chains from one sample in a study of response to subunit inactivated influenza vaccine. From the RT-PCR reads, TCRdb called clonotypes with MiXCR, one entry per CDR3 protein. The data show fewer than 400,000 distinct CDR3 sequences, around a fifth seen once. The specimen was PBMCs from blood, collected less than 22 months after vaccination. The receptors here all came from a man aged 50 to 69 who received an inactivated influenza vaccine. Both conserved end residues are part of each CDR3. A D gene is named only where the DNA matches it firmly. Expanded clones get a size class; other rows say once, few or many, or leave the size out.

v_call	clone_size	cdr3_length	j_call	d_call	cdr3_aa	cdr3_nt
TRBV7-2	few	17	TRBJ2-3	NA	CASSLARSPFGGDTQYF	TGTGCCAGCAGCTTAGCGCGGAGTCCCTTTGGGGGCGATACGCAGTATTTT
TRBV7-9	few	16	TRBJ2-3	NA	CASSLASRLTTDTQYF	TGTGCCAGCAGCTTAGCTTCGCGACTCACCACAGATACGCAGTATTTT
TRBV7-9	NA	17	TRBJ1-6	NA	CASSLDPVQVRMPPLHF	TGTGCCAGCAGCTTGGATCCAGTCCAAGTAAGGATGCCACCCCTCCACTTT
TRBV28	few	16	TRBJ1-5	NA	CASSLTGDTSNQPQHF	TGTGCCAGCAGTTTAACCGGGGACACTAGCAATCAGCCCCAGCATTTT
TRBV9	many	14	TRBJ1-2	NA	CASSVGRGNYGYTF	TGTGCCAGCAGCGTAGGGAGGGGGAACTATGGCTACACCTTC
TRBV28	NA	13	TRBJ2-1	TRBD2	CASSSGLSNEQFF	TGTGCCAGCTCTAGCGGGCTCTCCAATGAGCAGTTCTTC
TRBV12-3/TRBV12-4	NA	14	TRBJ1-3	TRBD1	CASSFTGERNTIYF	TGTGCCAGCAGTTTTACAGGGGAAAGAAACACCATATATTTT
TRBV20-1	NA	15	TRBJ2-1	NA	CSARDAPLVRGEQFF	TGCAGTGCTAGAGATGCCCCTCTAGTTAGAGGTGAGCAGTTCTTC
TRBV12-3/TRBV12-4	few	15	TRBJ2-7	TRBD2	CASSSRAGSSYEQYF	TGTGCCAGCAGTTCCCGAGCGGGGAGCTCCTACGAGCAGTACTTC
TRBV11-2	NA	17	TRBJ2-7	NA	CASSFATIGAGTYEQYF	TGTGCCAGCAGCTTTGCTACCATTGGGGCGGGCACCTACGAGCAGTACTTC
TRBV9	NA	14	TRBJ2-5	NA	CASSVGGYQETQYF	TGTGCCAGCAGCGTAGGGGGGTACCAAGAGACCCAGTACTTC
TRBV20-1	NA	14	TRBJ1-5	TRBD1	CSAVTGGMAQPQHF	TGCAGTGCAGTGACAGGGGGCATGGCTCAGCCCCAGCATTTT
TRBV6-2/TRBV6-3	few	15	TRBJ1-5	NA	CASSYGHADNQPQHF	TGTGCCAGCAGTTATGGGCATGCGGACAATCAGCCCCAGCATTTT
TRBV28	few	15	TRBJ1-1	TRBD1	CASSPYQDRDTEAFF	TGTGCCAGCAGTCCCTATCAAGACAGGGACACTGAAGCTTTCTTT
TRBV4-3	NA	13	TRBJ1-2	TRBD1	CASRKQGTYGYTF	TGCGCCAGCAGGAAACAGGGGACCTATGGCTACACCTTC
TRBV7-8	NA	13	TRBJ1-5	NA	CASSLVSKRPQHF	TGTGCCAGCAGCTTAGTCTCCAAGAGGCCCCAGCATTTT
TRBV7-9	NA	13	TRBJ2-2	NA	CASSFGDTGELFF	TGTGCCAGCAGCTTTGGGGACACCGGGGAGCTGTTTTTT
TRBV12-3/TRBV12-4	NA	16	TRBJ1-5	NA	CASSPGGSTSNQPQHF	TGTGCCAGCAGCCCCGGTGGGTCGACTAGCAATCAGCCCCAGCATTTT
TRBV28	NA	12	TRBJ2-7	NA	CASSRGPWEQYF	TGTGCCAGCAGCCGAGGACCCTGGGAGCAGTACTTC
TRBV28	few	16	TRBJ2-7	TRBD2	CASSFSLTSGTAEQYF	TGTGCCAGCAGTTTTTCCCTTACTAGCGGGACGGCCGAGCAGTACTTC
TRBV21-1	few	14	TRBJ2-5	NA	CASSKGQRVETQYF	TGTGCCAGCAGCAAGGGACAAAGGGTCGAGACCCAGTACTTC
TRBV19	few	14	TRBJ1-1	NA	CASSISGANTEAFF	TGTGCCAGTAGTATTTCAGGTGCGAACACTGAAGCTTTCTTT
TRBV29-1	few	17	TRBJ2-4	TRBD1	CSVGNRDRALAKNIQYF	TGCAGCGTAGGAAACCGGGACAGGGCTCTAGCCAAAAACATTCAGTACTTC
TRBV5-1	many	14	TRBJ1-2	TRBD1	CASSLAGQGSGYTF	TGCGCCAGCAGCTTGGCGGGACAGGGATCTGGCTACACCTTC
TRBV20-1	NA	13	TRBJ1-2	NA	CSAATAWKDGYTF	TGCAGTGCCGCTACGGCCTGGAAGGATGGCTACACCTTC
TRBV24-1	many	13	TRBJ1-5	NA	CATSDLQGGIQHF	TGTGCCACCAGTGATTTGCAAGGGGGGATCCAGCATTTT
TRBV9	NA	15	TRBJ2-5	TRBD2	CASSWSGGAGETQYF	TGTGCCAGCAGCTGGAGCGGGGGGGCGGGAGAGACCCAGTACTTC
TRBV4-2	many	15	TRBJ1-5	NA	CASSQDRHNNQPQHF	TGTGCCAGCAGCCAAGATCGGCACAACAATCAGCCCCAGCATTTT
TRBV20-1	NA	12	TRBJ1-1	NA	CSAASLPDRTFF	TGCAGTGCCGCTTCCCTCCCGGACCGAACTTTCTTT
TRBV20-1	few	14	TRBJ1-5	TRBD1	CSARQGGSNQPQHF	TGCAGTGCGAGGCAGGGGGGTAGCAATCAGCCCCAGCATTTT
TRBV9	NA	15	TRBJ2-7	NA	CASSVGISGSYEQYF	TGTGCCAGCAGCGTAGGTATCAGCGGCTCCTACGAGCAGTACTTC
TRBV10-3	NA	14	TRBJ2-4	NA	CATARAQGENIQYF	TGTGCCACCGCCCGGGCCCAAGGGGAGAACATTCAGTACTTC
TRBV20-1	NA	12	TRBJ2-3	TRBD2	CSALLAGNTQYF	TGCAGTGCTCTACTAGCGGGAAATACGCAGTATTTT
TRBV5-1	NA	18	TRBJ1-6	NA	CASSLRQDRGLYNSPLHF	TGCGCCAGCAGCTTGCGCCAGGATCGGGGGCTTTATAATTCACCCCTCCACTTT